This TCR beta chain was observed in a study of T cell responses to AZD1222 COVID-19 vaccine (dated by TCRdb to about 2021). Broadly, across the study: AZD1222 recipients whose second dose came at about 4 weeks and those whose second dose came at about 12 weeks were combined into one group, since spike-specific TCR depth and breadth did not differ between the two schedules. A total of 233 trial participants underwent TCR sequencing, of whom roughly 210 had received two doses of AZD1222 and some 25 had received two doses of the MenACWY control vaccine. Trial participants were enrolled by age into subgroups of 18-55, 56-69 and 70-plus years, and roughly 160, 29 and 62 TCR-sequenced participants, respectively, were included in these subgroups. Overall study results and their limits: Participants were mostly white British and included more females than males, and it was suggested by the authors that clonal diversity may have been underestimated. Vaccine-associated CD4 TCRs spanned the whole spike protein, with dominant responses in regions 160-218 and 743-854. After two AZD1222 doses, both the breadth and the depth of spike-specific TCRs were significantly higher than at day 0 and than in MenACWY recipients. Conclusions about previously exposed vaccinees were limited because only a handful of AZD1222 recipients were SARS-CoV-2 seropositive at baseline. The 56-69-year group was small, and its depth increase did not reach significance, likely because of low power. Because no day 14 peak-response samples were available, the repertoires could be characterized only after the peak T cell response. Reportedly, close to half of the unique spike-specific TCRs recognized epitopes lying outside the regions that are mutated in the B.1.351 and B.1.1.7 variants.

Points on this clone: The antigen this receptor binds is unknown. Base qualities are not provided; no much larger clone lies one nucleotide away.

The sample's time point label, decoded: baseline before first vaccination. Vaccinee samples came from UK trials COV001 and COV002, including a single-blind randomized controlled phase 2/3 trial of AZD1222 (ChAdOx1 nCoV-19) in healthy adults. Trial participant PBMC samples were collected at day 0 and day 28 after the second dose for TCRbeta chain sequencing. From cysteine to phenylalanine, the CDR3 is 16 amino acids long. Only the CDR3 region is kept as DNA, spanning 48 bases read in frame from base 1. V loses 4 bases at its end and J loses 5 bases; junction bases beyond the gene matches: 12. Reading the germline V gene (reference sequence) gives CDR1 LGHDT and CDR2 YNNKEL. The CDR3 regions of human TCRbeta chains were subjected to immunosequencing. Processing in the source paper ran as follows. TCRs in the repertoires were compared against a reference library of SARS-CoV-2-specific TCRs that had been generated with the MIRA antigen-specificity platform. Breadth meant the fraction of unique TCRs that were SARS-CoV-2-associated, whereas depth meant the fraction of total T cells that were SARS-CoV-2-associated. Using the MIRA data, each spike-specific TCR was mapped to the spike region that the TCR reacts to and placed in a CD4 or CD8 class. Log10-transformed breadth and depth values were compared by one-way ANOVA with Sidak's multiple comparisons tests. TCRdb took over this immuneACCESS table, retaining in-frame rearrangements with V and J assigned. Such tables are incomplete; in checked studies, under half of the missing clones stem from an unresolved V gene, and the remainder is unexplained. Clonal size and the V and J genes are those of that table, whereas D and trimming came from the DNA. This sample has approximately 150,000 clones in its table, and approximately 91% of those were observed once. The ten largest account for 1.5% to 2% of the sample.

The receptor was isolated from an adult in good health. Material: peripheral blood, obtained on day 0 of AZD1222 vaccination. Recombination linked TRBV3-1 (or the pseudogene TRBV3-2) to TRBJ2-3, with TRBD2 identical over 7 junction bases. The CDR3 protein: CASSPQGGRAGDTQYF. The DNA is TGTGCCAGCAGCCCTCAGGGAGGGAGGGCCGGAGATACGCAGTATTTT.